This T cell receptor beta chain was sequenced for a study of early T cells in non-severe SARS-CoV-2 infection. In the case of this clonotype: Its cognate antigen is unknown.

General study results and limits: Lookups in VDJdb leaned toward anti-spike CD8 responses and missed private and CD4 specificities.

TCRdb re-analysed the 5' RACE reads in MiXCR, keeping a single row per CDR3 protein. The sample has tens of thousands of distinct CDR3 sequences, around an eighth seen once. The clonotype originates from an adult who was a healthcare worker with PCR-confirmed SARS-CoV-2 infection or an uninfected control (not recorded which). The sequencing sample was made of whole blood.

The CDR3 is CASSLGLVFF. CDR3 sequence (DNA): TGTGCCAGCAGTTTAGGGCTAGTTTTCTTC. J is TRBJ2-1 and V is TRBV12-3 or TRBV12-4; D unresolved. This CDR3 region has 10 residues. The V gene lost 1 base and the J gene lost 16 bases, with 8 bases spanning the gap.